The 27 T cell receptor beta chains presented below share a single source sample, sequenced in a study of siplizumab effects on memory and regulatory T cells. Method: immunoSEQ multiplex PCR; TCRdb's copy keeps in-frame clones and lacks some. This table has some 100,000 clones, 95% to 97% appearing once. What was sequenced was naive CD4+ T cells sorted from blood. Receptor source: a human donor in good health.

V and J are TRBV29-1 and TRBJ2-2; 8 bases map to TRBD1. V shed 4 bases, J shed 0 bases, and the junction held 1 base outside the gene matches. Germline V gives CDR1 SQVTM, CDR2 ANQGSEA. The length of the CDR3 is 14 residues. The CDR3 DNA sequence: TGCAGCGTTGTGACAGGGGCGAACACCGGGGAGCTGTTTTTT. Its translation: CSVVTGANTGELFF.

The rearrangement joins TRBV19 to TRBJ1-2, with D possibly matching TRBD1 (5 bases). The ends were cut back, 3 bases at V and 2 bases at J, with 10 bases in the middle. This CDR3 spans 14 amino acids. In germline, CDR1 is LNHDA, CDR2 SQIVND (reference sequence). The CDR3: CASSILTENYGYTF. CDR3 in DNA: TGTGCCAGTAGTATCCTGACAGAAAACTATGGCTACACCTTC.

The V call is TRBV6-5, the J call TRBJ2-3; 7 bases align to TRBD1. Looked up from germline, CDR1 is MNHEY and CDR2 is SVGAGI. V shed 3 bases and J 9 bases; nucleotides not matched to a gene: 3. CDR3 length: 12 amino acids. CDR3 region: CASSYGDRTQYF. CDR3 sequence (DNA): TGTGCCAGCAGTTATGGGGACAGAACGCAGTATTTT.

This CDR3 is CASSQDSRGSGGANEQFF. The CDR3, as DNA: TGCGCCAGCAGCCAAGATTCAAGGGGTAGCGGGGGGGCGAATGAGCAGTTCTTC. The chain links TRBV4-1 to TRBJ2-1, with 11 bases aligning to TRBD2. From germline, CDR1 is MGHRA and CDR2 YSYEKL. The CDR3 is 18 amino acids. The junction had 11 bases not matched to a gene; V was cut back by 0 bases and J by 7 bases.

The gene calls are TRBV7-9 and TRBJ1-6; 7 nucleotides line up with TRBD1. The V gene end was trimmed by 3 bases and the J gene end by 4 bases; junction bases not matched to a gene: 6. Germline V gene lookup returns CDR1 SEHNR and CDR2 FQNEAQ (reference sequence). CDR3 length equals 16 residues. The CDR3 nucleotides are TGTGCCAGCAGCTTTACGGACAGGACTTATAATTCACCCCTCCACTTT. Translated, it gives CASSFTDRTYNSPLHF.

V is TRBV5-4 and J is TRBJ1-5; no definite D call. Trimming removed 4 bases from V and 4 bases from J, with 6 bases in between. The CDR3 sequence is 12 residues long. The germline V gene encodes CDR1 SGHNT and CDR2 YYREEE (reference sequence). The CDR3 spells CASSLGNQPQHF. CDR3 bases: TGTGCCAGCAGCCTTGGAAATCAGCCCCAGCATTTT.

The chain uses TRBV5-1 and TRBJ2-7; 11 nucleotides match TRBD2. With 3 bases clipped from V and 2 bases from J, the junction kept 4 bases outside the gene matches. The CDR3 length is 15 residues. Germline CDR1 and CDR2: SGHRS and YFSETQ. This chain's CDR3 is CASSSIAGGTYEQYF. CDR3 nucleotide sequence: TGCGCCAGCAGCTCCATAGCGGGGGGGACCTACGAGCAGTACTTC.

The chain recombines TRBV7-3 with TRBJ2-2; D gene ambiguous. Between the trimmed V and J ends, which lost 5 bases and 7 bases, there was a span of 11 bases. In germline, CDR1 is SGHTA, CDR2 FQGTGA. The CDR3 runs 13 residues. The CDR3 here is CASSPTRVGELFF. As DNA, the CDR3 is TGTGCCAGCAGCCCCACGAGAGTCGGGGAGCTGTTTTTT.

The count of this clone is one. The chain's CDR3 is CASSLNRGDTQYF. CDR3 DNA sequence: TGTGCCAGCAGCTTGAACCGGGGGGATACGCAGTATTTT. The V call is TRBV5-4, the J call TRBJ2-3; D possibly corresponds to TRBD2 (6 bases). V was clipped by 1 base and J by 6 bases, with 9 bases between them. CDR3 length equals 13 residues. Looked up from germline, CDR1 is SGHNT and CDR2 is YYREEE (reference sequence).

The V call is TRBV12-1, the J call TRBJ1-1; whether TRBD1, the table's D call, matches the DNA was not checked. TRBV12-1 is annotated as a pseudogene. The CDR3 contains 15 residues. The CDR3 protein is CASSFDPDMNTEAFF. For the CDR3, the DNA is TGTGCCAGCAGCTTTGATCCAGACATGAACACTGAAGCTTTCTTT.

The rearrangement uses TRBV6-6 and TRBJ2-7, with D hard to call. Germline CDR1 is MNHNY and CDR2 is SVGAGI (reference sequence). The CDR3 consists of 12 residues. V lost 6 bases and J 2 bases, leaving 8 bases between the germline ends. The CDR3 DNA follows: TGTGCCAGCAGCTCCAGTACCTACGAGCAGTACTTC. This translates into CASSSSTYEQYF.

The chain has TRBV6-5 and TRBJ1-2; TRBD1 might be the D (5 bases). The CDR3 spans 15 residues. Trimming shortened V by 2 bases and J by 5 bases, and 15 bases separated the two germline ends. Per germline, CDR1 MNHEY and CDR2 SVGAGI. CDR3 loop: CASSYRGSGAYGYTF. DNA for the CDR3: TGTGCCAGCAGTTACAGGGGTTCCGGGGCTTATGGCTACACCTTC.

CDR3 DNA sequence: TGTGCCAGCAGCGAAACTAGCGGGGGATCCTACGCCCAGTACTTC. Translation gives CASSETSGGSYAQYF. The chain recombines TRBV5-5 with TRBJ2-7; the match to TRBD2 covers 11 bases. Looked up from germline, CDR1 is SGHKS and CDR2 is YYEKEE (reference sequence). The CDR3 extends over 15 amino acids. With V trimmed by 4 bases and J by 10 bases, 13 bases remained unmatched. Looking up the rest from reference TRBV5-5 and TRBJ2-7 gives the full variable domain: DAGVTQSPTHLIKTRGQQVTLRCSPISGHKSVSWYQQVLGQGPQFIFQYYEKEERGRGNFPDRFSARQFPNYSSELNVNALLLGDSALYLCASSETSGGSYAQYFGPGTRLTVT.

The V and J genes are TRBV11-2 and TRBJ2-5; 10 bases map to TRBD2. The CDR3 contains 15 residues. V shed 5 bases and J 3 bases; nucleotides not matched to a gene: 6. Germline V CDR1 and CDR2: SGHAT, FQNNGV. The CDR3 spells CASSPKGLAKETQYF. For the CDR3, the DNA is TGTGCCAGCAGCCCTAAGGGACTAGCGAAAGAGACCCAGTACTTC.

The chain has TRBV6-5 and TRBJ1-2; D is unclear. The length of the CDR3 is 16 residues. CDR1 is MNHEY, CDR2 SVGAGI, per germline. Trimming shortened V by 0 bases and J by 4 bases, and 15 bases separated the two germline ends. CDR3 bases: TGTGCCAGCAGTTACTCGCGCGACGGATTCCTCTATGGCTACACCTTC. Amino acids: CASSYSRDGFLYGYTF.

The J gene is TRBJ1-2, the V gene TRBV6-1; D gene unclear. The V gene's germline CDR1 is MNHNS and CDR2 SASEGT. Trimming removed 1 base at V and 1 base at J, with 4 bases between. The CDR3 extends over 13 amino acids. CDR3 amino acids: CASSEVLNYGYTF. The CDR3 DNA reads TGTGCCAGCAGTGAAGTACTTAACTATGGCTACACCTTC.

The DNA of the CDR3 is TGTGCCAGTAGTATAACCCTCAGCTCCTATAATTCACCCCTCCACTTT. Translating it yields CASSITLSSYNSPLHF. The chain carries TRBV19 and TRBJ1-6; D is unresolved. This CDR3 has 16 residues. Trimming cost V 2 bases and J 0 bases, with 8 bases left between them. CDR1 and CDR2 from the germline V gene are LNHDA and SQIVND (reference sequence).

V usage is TRBV4-1 and J usage is TRBJ1-2, with 7 bases identical to TRBD1. The germline CDR1 and CDR2 sequences are MGHRA and YSYEKL. CDR3 length: 15 amino acids. J was trimmed by 2 bases and V by 3 bases; bases with no gene match: 6. This chain's CDR3 is CASSQNLQGNYGYTF. In nucleotides, the CDR3 is TGCGCCAGCAGCCAGAACCTACAGGGGAACTATGGCTACACCTTC.

V usage is TRBV15 and J usage is TRBJ1-1, with 7 positions matching TRBD1. CDR3 size: 17 residues. Trimming took 0 bases from V and 0 from J; bases not matched to a gene: 7. Germline values: CDR1 LNHNV, CDR2 YYDKDF (reference sequence). The CDR3 sequence is CATSRDRGGQLNTEAFF. CDR3 DNA sequence: TGTGCCACCAGCAGAGATCGTGGGGGACAGTTGAACACTGAAGCTTTCTTT.

The CDR3 region has the DNA TGTGCCAGCAGCCGAGAGCCAGGGACCAGGTACGAGCAGTACTTC. This codes for CASSREPGTRYEQYF. V gene TRBV14 combines with J gene TRBJ2-7; D possibly matches TRBD1 or TRBD2 (5 bases each). The germline V and J ends were trimmed by 4 bases and 4 bases, with 17 bases remaining between them. The germline CDR1 and CDR2 sequences are SGHDN and FVKESK. The CDR3 contains 15 residues.

The chain links TRBV11-2 to TRBJ2-3; D gene ambiguous. V lost 3 bases, J lost 2 bases, and 9 bases lay in between. There are 14 residues in the CDR3. The V gene's germline CDR1 is SGHAT and CDR2 FQNNGV. CDR3 nucleotide sequence: TGTGCCAGCAGCTTCTCCTCCTCCACAGATACGCAGTATTTT. This translates into CASSFSSSTDTQYF. Based on the CDR3 plus reference TRBV11-2 and TRBJ2-3, the full variable domain is EAGVAQSPRYKIIEKRQSVAFWCNPISGHATLYWYQQILGQGPKLLIQFQNNGVVDDSQLPKDRFSAERLKGVDSTLKIQPAKLEDSAVYLCASSFSSSTDTQYFGPGTRLTVL.

The sample holds one count of this clone. V gene TRBV7-2 combines with J gene TRBJ1-5; D gene unclear. The CDR3 spans 13 residues. CDR1 and CDR2 (germline): SGHTA, FQGNSA. V was cut by 7 bases and J by 7 bases, with 14 bases left in between. CDR3 nucleotides: TGTGCCAGCAATATAAGGGATGGGCAGCCCCAGCATTTT. Its translation is CASNIRDGQPQHF. Based on the CDR3 plus reference TRBV7-2 and TRBJ1-5, the full variable domain is GAGVSQSPSNKVTEKGKDVELRCDPISGHTALYWYRQSLGQGLEFLIYFQGNSAPDKSGLPSDRFSAERTGGSVSTLTIQRTQQEDSAVYLCASNIRDGQPQHFGDGTRLSIL.

The table lists this clone with a count of one. The chain couples TRBV28 to TRBJ1-2; possible D gene TRBD1, 6 bases. The CDR3 has 15 amino acids. The ends were cut back, 3 bases at V and 1 base at J, with 12 bases in the middle. Looked up from germline, CDR1 is MDHEN and CDR2 is SYDVKM. CDR3 sequence: CASSLLGGINYGYTF. Here the CDR3 DNA reads TGTGCCAGCAGTTTGCTAGGGGGAATTAACTATGGCTACACCTTC.

CDR3 sequence reads: CSASDRPLAGYTF. The DNA of the CDR3 is TGCAGCGCATCAGACAGGCCCCTGGCGGGCTACACCTTC. This rearrangement joins TRBV29-1 to TRBJ1-2, with TRBD1 as a possible D gene (6 bases). This CDR3 is 13 amino acids long. Per the germline V gene, CDR1 is SQVTM and CDR2 is ANQGSEA. Trimming shortened V by 7 bases and J by 8 bases, and 20 bases separated the two germline ends.

The chain uses TRBV4-1 and TRBJ1-4; the D gene is possibly TRBD1 (5 bases). This CDR3 spans 13 amino acids. V lost 0 bases and J lost 15, with 14 bases in between. CDR1 and CDR2 (germline): MGHRA, YSYEKL. The DNA of the CDR3 is TGCGCCAGCAGCCAAGAAATCGCAGGGACGGTGTTTTTT. Translation: CASSQEIAGTVFF.

The chain has TRBV2 and TRBJ1-4, with 10 bases aligning to TRBD1. J gave up 6 bases and V 7 bases, and 8 bases lay outside the gene matches. The CDR3 spans 15 residues. The germline V gene has CDR1 SNHLY and CDR2 FYNNEI. CDR3 sequence reads: CASTDRGPRHEKLFF. CDR3 bases: TGTGCCAGCACTGACAGGGGGCCCCGGCATGAAAAACTGTTTTTT.

The sample holds one count of this clone. V and J are TRBV7-6 and TRBJ1-1; no reliable D call. The CDR3 consists of 15 residues. Between the trimmed V and J ends, which lost 1 base and 0 bases, there was a span of 9 bases. Germline CDR1 is SGHVS and CDR2 is FNYEAQ. The CDR3, as DNA: TGTGCCAGCAGCTTAGTTAACGATATGAACACTGAAGCTTTCTTT. Protein sequence: CASSLVNDMNTEAFF.